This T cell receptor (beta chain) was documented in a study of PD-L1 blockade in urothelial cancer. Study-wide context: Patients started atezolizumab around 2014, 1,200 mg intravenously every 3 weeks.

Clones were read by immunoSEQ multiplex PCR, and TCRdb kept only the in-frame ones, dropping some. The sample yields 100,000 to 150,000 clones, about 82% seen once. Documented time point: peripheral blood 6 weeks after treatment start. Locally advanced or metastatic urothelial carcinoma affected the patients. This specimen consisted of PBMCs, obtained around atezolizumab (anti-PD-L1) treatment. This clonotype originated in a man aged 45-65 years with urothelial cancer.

The CDR3 DNA reads TGTGCCAGCAGCGTAGAAATAGCGCGAGAGGGAGGGGAGCAGTACTTC. This gives the protein CASSVEIAREGGEQYF. V is TRBV9 and J is TRBJ2-7; 7 bases match TRBD2. This CDR3 spans 16 amino acids. CDR1 and CDR2 from the germline V gene are SGDLS and YYNGEE. Trimming took 0 bases from V and 7 from J; bases not matched to a gene: 13.